The source of this T cell receptor beta chain is a study of shared T cell receptors in the human thymus. Using immunoSEQ multiplex PCR, the repertoire was profiled, and TCRdb retains in-frame clones only, with some absent. The sample lists hundreds of thousands of clones, 75% to 90% occurring once. This CDR3 region has 20 residues. The germline CDR1 and CDR2 sequences are LGHNT and FRNRAP. V lost 0 bases to trimming and J lost 0 bases; unmatched junction nucleotides: 10. These same data were also listed under a study on human thymus T cells. That source adds: Infants, healthy and Finnish, who were having corrective surgery for congenital heart defects served as donors. Thymic tissue was derived from resections collected during corrective heart surgery. Both thymic and peripheral blood repertoires showed apparently biased V and J usage.

The J gene is TRBJ1-5, the V gene TRBV12-5; 11 bases line up with TRBD1. This TCR was sampled from a girl less than two years old with a congenital heart defect. What was sequenced was thymocytes. CDR3 protein: CASGLVTAGQGDDSNQPQHF. The CDR3 DNA reads TGTGCTAGTGGTTTGGTTACCGCGGGACAGGGGGACGATAGCAATCAGCCCCAGCATTTT.